These 24 T cell receptor beta chains originate from one sample sequenced in a study of T cell responses to AZD1222 COVID-19 vaccine. Using immunoSEQ multiplex PCR, the repertoire was profiled, and TCRdb retains in-frame clones only, with some absent. The sample holds 150,000 to 200,000 clones, about 90% seen once. The sequencing here drew on peripheral blood, taken 28 days after the second AZD1222 dose. Receptors were obtained from an adult who received the AZD1222 COVID-19 vaccine.

This rearrangement joins TRBV7-9 to TRBJ2-1, with 7 bases identical to TRBD2. Looked up from germline, CDR1 is SEHNR and CDR2 is FQNEAQ (reference sequence). The CDR3 consists of 17 residues. After removal of 4 bases from V and 0 bases from J, the junction contained 9 bases not matched to a gene. CDR3 coding DNA: TGTGCCAGCAGCTCCGAGGCAGCGGGGCTCTCCTACAATGAGCAGTTCTTC. Its translation is CASSSEAAGLSYNEQFF. Based on the CDR3 plus reference TRBV7-9 and TRBJ2-1, the full variable domain is DTGVSQNPRHKITKRGQNVTFRCDPISEHNRLYWYRQTLGQGPEFLTYFQNEAQLEKSRLLSDRFSAERPKGSFSTLEIQRTEQGDSAMYLCASSSEAAGLSYNEQFFGPGTRLTVL.

CDR3 protein: CASSIQGEAFF. The CDR3 coding sequence is TGTGCCAGTAGTATCCAAGGTGAGGCTTTCTTT. The J gene is TRBJ1-1, the V gene TRBV19; D uncertain. CDR3 size: 11 residues. Germline V CDR1 and CDR2: LNHDA, SQIVND (reference sequence). V gave up 3 bases and J gave up 11 bases, with 10 bases separating them.

This chain joins TRBV10-3 and TRBJ1-2, with a tentative D call TRBD1 (6 bases). CDR1 ENHRY and CDR2 SYGVKD come from the germline V gene. The CDR3 has 14 residues. The V end was cut by 4 bases, the J end by 8 bases, with 17 bases between. CDR3 bases: TGTGCCATCAGTGCCCCTAGGACAGAGCAGGGCTACACCTTC. Translated, it gives CAISAPRTEQGYTF.

This chain uses TRBV29-1 with TRBJ1-3; maybe TRBD1 (5 bases). Per the germline V gene, CDR1 is SQVTM and CDR2 is ANQGSEA. The CDR3 runs to 13 residues. The ends were cut back, 3 bases at V and 4 bases at J, with 10 bases in the middle. CDR3 bases: TGCAGCGTTGAGCGGGGGACCGGAAACACCATATATTTT. Translation gives CSVERGTGNTIYF.

The chain couples TRBV7-9 to TRBJ1-1; D possibly corresponds to TRBD1 (5 bases). The CDR3 extends over 16 amino acids. Per germline, CDR1 SEHNR and CDR2 FQNEAQ (reference sequence). This CDR3 is CATEGSREYLNTEAFF. The CDR3 bases are TGTGCGACCGAGGGGTCCAGGGAATACCTGAACACTGAAGCTTTCTTT.

The chain has TRBV6-2 or TRBV6-3 and TRBJ2-7; no clear D gene. Trimming stripped 3 bases from V and 3 bases from J, with 9 bases between. Germline CDR1 MNHEY, CDR2 SVGEGT. The CDR3 covers 13 residues. The CDR3 DNA reads as TGTGCCAGCAGTTATATATTAAACTACGAGCAGTACTTC. Translating it yields CASSYILNYEQYF.

V and J are TRBV15 and TRBJ2-2, with TRBD1 identical over 7 bases. The V and J ends lost 5 bases and 7 bases, in that order; junction bases with no gene match: 7. The CDR3 length is 14 residues. CDR1 LNHNV and CDR2 YYDKDF come from the germline V gene (reference sequence). The CDR3 DNA sequence: TGTGCCACCAGCGGTACAGGGGTTGGCGGGGAGCTGTTTTTT. Protein sequence: CATSGTGVGGELFF.

This clone was seen only once. The chain carries TRBV27 and TRBJ1-2, with D hard to call. Looked up from germline, CDR1 is MNHEY and CDR2 is SMNVEV (reference sequence). The CDR3 is made up of 15 amino acids. Trimming took off 4 bases at V and 0 bases at J, with 12 bases between the two ends. The CDR3: CASSSLDETNYGYTF. CDR3 nucleotides: TGTGCCAGCAGTTCCCTCGACGAGACTAACTATGGCTACACCTTC.

V is TRBV7-9 and J is TRBJ1-1; 8 nucleotides match TRBD1. The CDR3 has 13 residues. The junction had 2 bases not matched to a gene; V was cut back by 5 bases and J by 3 bases. Germline CDR1 reads SEHNR; CDR2 reads FQNEAQ (reference sequence). CDR3 coding DNA: TGTGCCAGCAGCAGACAGGGGTACACTGAAGCTTTCTTT. This gives the protein CASSRQGYTEAFF. Full variable domain (rest looked up from reference TRBV7-9 and TRBJ1-1): DTGVSQNPRHKITKRGQNVTFRCDPISEHNRLYWYRQTLGQGPEFLTYFQNEAQLEKSRLLSDRFSAERPKGSFSTLEIQRTEQGDSAMYLCASSRQGYTEAFFGQGTRLTVV.

The chain couples TRBV6-1 to TRBJ1-3; D is unclear. V was pared by 4 bases and J by 4 bases, with 17 bases between. The CDR3 sequence is 16 residues long. CDR1 and CDR2 from the germline V gene are MNHNS and SASEGT. The CDR3: CASSAQTSRVGNTIYF. CDR3 nucleotides: TGTGCCAGCAGTGCCCAGACATCAAGGGTCGGAAACACCATATATTTT.

The V and J genes are TRBV19 and TRBJ2-7; D remains ambiguous. Germline CDR1 reads LNHDA; CDR2 reads SQIVND (reference sequence). The CDR3 covers 13 residues. The germline V and J ends were trimmed by 10 bases and 2 bases, with 15 bases remaining between them. CDR3 DNA: TGTGCCACCTCCCCGCAGGATACCTACGAGCAGTACTTC. This encodes CATSPQDTYEQYF.

The gene calls are TRBV19 and TRBJ1-6, with 9 bases matching TRBD1. Unmatched junction bases numbered 13, after V lost 6 bases and J lost 10 bases. The CDR3 length is 16 residues. Germline values: CDR1 LNHDA, CDR2 SQIVND (reference sequence). DNA of the CDR3: TGTGCCAGTAGGGTCTCACCGGGACAGGGAGGATCACCCCTCCACTTT. This sequence encodes CASRVSPGQGGSPLHF.

The chain couples TRBV7-9 to TRBJ1-5, with TRBD1 identical over 8 bases. From germline, CDR1 is SEHNR and CDR2 FQNEAQ (reference sequence). The CDR3 extends over 14 amino acids. V lost 4 bases and J lost 2; bases outside the gene matches: 1. CDR3 sequence: CASSSGQGNQPQHF. Here the CDR3 DNA reads TGTGCCAGCAGCTCGGGACAGGGCAATCAGCCCCAGCATTTT. The variable domain in full, with the rest retrieved from reference TRBV7-9 and TRBJ1-5, is DTGVSQNPRHKITKRGQNVTFRCDPISEHNRLYWYRQTLGQGPEFLTYFQNEAQLEKSRLLSDRFSAERPKGSFSTLEIQRTEQGDSAMYLCASSSGQGNQPQHFGDGTRLSIL.

Remarks on this clone: Different DNA sequences within this sample yield the same CDR3. The chain recombines TRBV19 with TRBJ1-2, with D unclear. CDR1 LNHDA and CDR2 SQIVND come from the germline V gene (reference sequence). CDR3 length: 13 amino acids. The V end was cut by 1 base, the J end by 2 bases, with 5 bases between. This CDR3 is CASSIGANYGYTF. The CDR3 DNA follows: TGTGCCAGTAGTATAGGAGCGAACTATGGCTACACCTTC. The full variable domain, completed using reference TRBV19 and TRBJ1-2, is DGGITQSPKYLFRKEGQNVTLSCEQNLNHDAMYWYRQDPGQGLRLIYYSQIVNDFQKGDIAEGYSVSREKKESFPLTVTSAQKNPTAFYLCASSIGANYGYTFGSGTRLTVV.

A note on this clone: Other DNA sequences of this sample code for an identical CDR3. The chain combines TRBV7-2 with TRBJ2-7, with D possibly TRBD2 on 6 matching bases. The V end was cut by 3 bases, the J end by 1 base, with 13 bases between. CDR1 and CDR2 (germline): SGHTA, FQGNSA. The CDR3 sequence is 15 residues long. The CDR3, as DNA: TGTGCCAGCAGCTTCTCAGGGACTGGTTCCTACGAGCAGTACTTC. Encoded protein: CASSFSGTGSYEQYF.

V is TRBV3-1 (or the pseudogene TRBV3-2) and J is TRBJ1-2, with a tentative D call TRBD1 (6 bases). V lost 2 bases to trimming and J lost 4 bases, with 14 bases between them. Germline lookup yields CDR1 LGHDT and CDR2 YNNKEL (reference sequence). The CDR3 is 15 amino acids. CDR3 amino acids: CASSQRGADGYGYTF. The CDR3 nucleotides read TGTGCCAGCAGCCAACGGGGGGCGGATGGCTATGGCTACACCTTC.

The chain couples TRBV6-6 to TRBJ2-5; a weak D match, TRBD1 (6 bases). The germline CDR1 and CDR2 sequences are MNHNY and SVGAGI (reference sequence). The CDR3 is 14 amino acids. Trimming removed 6 bases from V and 5 bases from J, with 16 bases in between. CDR3 DNA sequence: TGTGCCAGCAGCCAGGGGCTGGCTCGGGAGACCCAGTACTTC. It is translated as CASSQGLARETQYF.

This clone has just one count. This sequence joins TRBV6-5 and TRBJ2-5; 8 bases are shared with TRBD2. Germline CDR1 is MNHEY and CDR2 is SVGAGI. The CDR3 is 15 residues long. V shed 8 bases, J shed 0 bases, and the junction held 8 bases outside the gene matches. CDR3 DNA sequence: TGTGCCAGCGGGTCGGCGGGGGGAGACCAAGAGACCCAGTACTTC. Encoded protein: CASGSAGGDQETQYF.

This chain links TRBV5-1 with TRBJ1-2; maybe TRBD1 (5 bases). The CDR3 runs 18 residues. The germline CDR1 and CDR2 sequences are SGHRS and YFSETQ. V lost 0 bases, J lost 5 bases, and 23 bases lay in between. Here the CDR3 DNA reads TGCGCCAGCAGCTTGGGGGGACCGGGGACCGGGGCCTCTTATGGCTACACCTTC. This sequence encodes CASSLGGPGTGASYGYTF.

This sequence joins TRBV9 and TRBJ2-1; D gene unclear. The germline V gene has CDR1 SGDLS and CDR2 YYNGEE. V lost 0 bases to trimming and J lost 12 bases, with 16 bases between them. This CDR3 is 14 amino acids long. The CDR3, as DNA: TGTGCCAGCAGCGTAGGTTCTAGTCTATTGTGGCAGTTCTTC. It translates to CASSVGSSLLWQFF.

A few counts support this clone. The chain employs TRBV11-2 and TRBJ2-1; TRBD2 agrees at 12 bases. The trim removed 0 bases at V and 9 bases at J, leaving 3 bases unmatched. Germline CDR1 SGHAT, CDR2 FQNNGV. This CDR3 has 15 residues. CDR3 in amino acids: CASSLELAGGSEQFF. In nucleotides, the CDR3 is TGTGCCAGCAGCTTAGAGCTAGCGGGGGGGAGTGAGCAGTTCTTC. The full variable domain, completed using reference TRBV11-2 and TRBJ2-1, is EAGVAQSPRYKIIEKRQSVAFWCNPISGHATLYWYQQILGQGPKLLIQFQNNGVVDDSQLPKDRFSAERLKGVDSTLKIQPAKLEDSAVYLCASSLELAGGSEQFFGPGTRLTVL.

The chain is built from TRBV12-3 or TRBV12-4 and TRBJ1-1; maybe TRBD1 (5 bases). The CDR3 sequence is 13 residues long. The V end lost 3 bases, the J end lost 6 bases, and 11 bases lay between the germline ends. CDR3 sequence reads: CASSFGGAAEAFF. CDR3 DNA sequence: TGTGCCAGCAGTTTTGGTGGGGCGGCTGAAGCTTTCTTT.

The chain employs TRBV3-1 (or the pseudogene TRBV3-2) and TRBJ1-2; no firm D call. The germline gives CDR1 LGHDT, CDR2 YNNKEL (reference sequence). The CDR3 is 17 amino acids. Trimming took 4 bases from V and 1 from J, leaving 19 bases between them. CDR3 amino acids: CASSLWTGTGINYGYTF. The CDR3 bases are TGTGCCAGCAGCCTTTGGACGGGCACGGGGATTAACTATGGCTACACCTTC.

The chain is built from TRBV7-2 and TRBJ2-6, with D uncertain. The CDR3 extends over 11 amino acids. The V and J ends lost 5 bases and 9 bases respectively, with 5 bases between them. Germline loops: CDR1 SGHTA, CDR2 FQGNSA. The CDR3: CASSPHNVLTF. CDR3 DNA sequence: TGTGCCAGCAGCCCCCACAACGTCCTGACTTTC.